This is a list of T cell receptor beta chains from one sample in a study of blood T cell repertoires in COVID-19. Only in-frame clones appear in the TCRdb table, and some are missing; sequencing was by immunoSEQ multiplex PCR. The data hold over 200,000 clones, with over 75% observed a single time. The sample taken for sequencing was PBMCs or T cells enriched from blood (not recorded which). All receptors come from a middle-aged man who had recovered from COVID-19. Each CDR3 is given with its conserved first and last residue. The D gene is left open where the match is weak. The size of a clone is reported for some rows only, either as once, few or many, or as a class for expanded clones.

.	.	15	TRBV27	TRBJ2-3	TGTGCCAGCAGTTCGGACAGTTGGCAGACAGATACGCAGTATTTT	CASSSDSWQTDTQYF
once	TRBD2	18	TRBV18	TRBJ2-1	TGTGCCAGCTCACCACCGACGAGCGGGAGACGGCGATGGAATGAGCAGTTCTTC	CASSPPTSGRRRWNEQFF
.	TRBD2	15	TRBV29-1	TRBJ2-7	TGCAGCGTTGAAGCCGGGACTAGCGGGTCCTACGAGCAGTACTTC	CSVEAGTSGSYEQYF
.	.	11	TRBV29-1	TRBJ2-2	TGCAGCGTTGAGGAGGAGGGGGAGCTGTTTTTT	CSVEEEGELFF
.	TRBD1	13	TRBV12-3/TRBV12-4	TRBJ1-5	TGTGCCAGCAGCCCGGACAGGGACCAGCCCCAGCATTTT	CASSPDRDQPQHF
.	TRBD1	15	TRBV4-1	TRBJ1-2	TGCGCCAGCAGGCCTTCAGGGGGCAGGACGGGTGGCTACACCTTC	CASRPSGGRTGGYTF
.	.	12	TRBV5-1	TRBJ1-1	TGCGCCAGCAGCCGCGACAGAACTGAAGCTTTCTTT	CASSRDRTEAFF
.	TRBD1	14	TRBV9	TRBJ2-5	TGTGCCAGCAGCGCCAGGACAGGGGTTGAGACCCAGTACTTC	CASSARTGVETQYF
.	.	14	TRBV18	TRBJ1-4	TGTGCCAGCTCACCACAGGGGGTAAATGAAAAACTGTTTTTT	CASSPQGVNEKLFF
.	.	13	TRBV18	TRBJ1-5	TGTGCCAGCTCACCAATGGTCGAGCAGCCCCAGCATTTT	CASSPMVEQPQHF
.	.	16	TRBV12-2	TRBJ1-1	TGTGCAAGTCGCTCATTACAGGGGGCTAGTAACACTGAAGCTTTCTTT	CASRSLQGASNTEAFF